This entry features one T cell receptor (beta chain) sequence. All enrollees were roughly 18 to 100 years old and from 24 US areas. Cohort assignment relied on participant-reported clinical history. This entry is derived from a study of blood T cell repertoires in COVID-19. In the study overall: Samples came from the United States, Italy and Spain, spanning acute and convalescent COVID-19.

Germline V gene lookup returns CDR1 SNHLY and CDR2 FYNNEI. V lost 7 bases, J lost 0 bases, and 13 bases lay in between. The CDR3 loop spans 15 amino acids. Method: immunoSEQ multiplex PCR; TCRdb's copy keeps in-frame clones and lacks some. The sample lists hundreds of thousands of clones; around nine tenths were seen once. The receptor was isolated from a woman aged 25-40 years who had recovered from COVID-19. What was sequenced was PBMCs or T cells enriched from blood (not recorded which). The genes are TRBV2 and TRBJ1-5; perhaps TRBD1 as D (6 bases). CDR3 bases: TGTGCCAGCACCTTCACAGGGCTTAGCAATCAGCCCCAGCATTTT. It encodes CASTFTGLSNQPQHF.